The entry below gives a single T cell receptor (beta chain) sequence along with its context. This table comes from immunoSEQ multiplex PCR, and its TCRdb copy is limited to in-frame clones, with some not included. The table includes roughly 250,000 clones, approximately 85% detected once. The data belong to a study of blood T cell repertoires in COVID-19. Overall study context: PBMCs, B-cell-depleted T cells, or T cells provided the cDNA or gDNA that made up the material.

Trimming cost V 1 base and J 3 bases, with 9 bases left between them. This CDR3 spans 15 amino acids. Germline loops: CDR1 MDHEN, CDR2 SYDVKM. This receptor was identified in a human donor with COVID-19, enrolled during active disease. The donor label of this sample is uncertain. This chain uses TRBV28 with TRBJ1-4; D perhaps matches TRBD1 (5 bases). Sequencing input: peripheral blood. This chain's CDR3 is CASSLSGGSNEKLFF. CDR3 nucleotides: TGTGCCAGCAGTTTATCGGGGGGATCTAATGAAAAACTGTTTTTT.